The present T cell receptor (beta chain) was sequenced within a study of shared T cell receptors in the human thymus. TCRdb keeps only in-frame clones here, not all; method: immunoSEQ multiplex PCR. The sample yields more than 550,000 clones, roughly 86% seen once. V was trimmed by 0 bases and J by 5 bases, leaving 28 bases between them. The CDR3 consists of 19 residues. Germline CDR1 reads SQVTM; CDR2 reads ANQGSEA. The sample also formed part of further work on human thymus T cells.

The TCR was taken from a boy under three years old with a congenital heart defect. The genes are TRBV29-1 and TRBJ2-5; weak D call: TRBD1 (6 bases). The specimen sequenced was thymocytes. The CDR3 is CSVEEIVRYTGILVETQYF. The CDR3 nucleotides read TGCAGCGTTGAAGAAATAGTACGGTATACAGGGATTCTAGTGGAGACCCAGTACTTC. The entire variable domain, with the rest obtained from reference TRBV29-1 and TRBJ2-5, is as follows: SAVISQKPSRDICQRGTSLTIQCQVDSQVTMMFWYRQQPGQSLTLIATANQGSEATYESGFVIDKFPISRPNLTFSTLTVSNMSPEDSSIYLCSVEEIVRYTGILVETQYFGPGTRLLVL.